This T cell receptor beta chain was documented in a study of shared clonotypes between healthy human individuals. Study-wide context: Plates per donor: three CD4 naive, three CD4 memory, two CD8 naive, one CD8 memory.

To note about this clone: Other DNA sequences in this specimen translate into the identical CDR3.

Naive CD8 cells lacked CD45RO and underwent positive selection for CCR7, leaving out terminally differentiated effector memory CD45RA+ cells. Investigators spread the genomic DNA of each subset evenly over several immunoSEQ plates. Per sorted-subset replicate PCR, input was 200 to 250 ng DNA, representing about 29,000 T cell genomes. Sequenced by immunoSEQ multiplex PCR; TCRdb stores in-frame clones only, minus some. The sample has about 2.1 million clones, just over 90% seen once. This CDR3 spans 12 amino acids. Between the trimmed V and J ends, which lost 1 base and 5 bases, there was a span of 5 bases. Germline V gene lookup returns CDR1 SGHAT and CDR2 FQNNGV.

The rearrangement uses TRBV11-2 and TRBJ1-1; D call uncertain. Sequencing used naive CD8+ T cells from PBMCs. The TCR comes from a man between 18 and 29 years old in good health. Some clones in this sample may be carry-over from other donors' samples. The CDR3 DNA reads TGTGCCAGCAGCTTAGGTCGGACTGAAGCTTTCTTT. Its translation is CASSLGRTEAFF. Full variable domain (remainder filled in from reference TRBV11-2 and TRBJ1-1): EAGVAQSPRYKIIEKRQSVAFWCNPISGHATLYWYQQILGQGPKLLIQFQNNGVVDDSQLPKDRFSAERLKGVDSTLKIQPAKLEDSAVYLCASSLGRTEAFFGQGTRLTVV.